This T cell receptor (beta chain) comes out of a study of T cell repertoires in cytomegalovirus infection (dated by TCRdb to between 2018 and 2020). As for the study more broadly: Alongside well-studied HLA-B-restricted epitopes, the peptide stimulations were aimed at recently identified HLA-C-restricted CMV epitopes, whose presentation resists viral immunomodulation. Because public TCR beta signatures pointed to carriage of CMV infection together with the matching HLA type, the HLA type of each donor mattered for the analysis.

The cysteine opens and the phenylalanine closes a CDR3 of 16 amino acids. Solely the CDR3 DNA is kept, with 48 bases framed from the first base. Based on the germline V gene, the CDR1 and CDR2 sequences are SGHTA and FQGNSA. At the junction V is shortened by 5 bases and J by 1 base; bases outside the gene matches: 9. In light of the paper, this sample's treatment or condition label describes: in vitro stimulation with specific CMV peptide epitopes to enrich CMV-specific T cells. With respect to this clonotype: Its antigen specificity is not known. No much larger clonotype is one base removed from it; base qualities were not supplied.

The sequencer listed for this sample is Illumina HiSeq 1500. The public reads were reanalyzed by TCRdb: fastp trimming at Q25, MiXCR alignment, in-frame beta chains only. Rows are combined by CDR3 protein, so each entry shows the most common genes and DNA. The sample table lists approximately 600,000 distinct CDR3 sequences, approximately 40% of them with a count of one. The top ten constitute 48% of the sample. General study outcomes and caveats: The ex vivo response was dominated by HLA-C-restricted CMV-specific TCR beta clonotypes, which also provided the single most frequent clonotype in two of eight donors. Cumulative frequency of public TCR beta family members discriminated carriers of CMV infection plus the relevant HLA type in this cohort and an independent 352-donor cohort.

The source was cultured PBMCs, collected from culture after CMV antigen stimulation. The chain couples TRBV7-2 to TRBJ2-7, with 9 central nucleotides matching TRBD1. The TCR comes from a human donor in good health (CMV status not recorded). Some clones in this sample may be carry-over from other donors' samples. CDR3 region: CASSALPGQGSYEQYF. In nucleotides, the sequence is TGTGCCAGCAGCGCACTGCCGGGACAGGGATCCTACGAGCAGTACTTC.